This passage covers 23 T cell receptor beta chains from one sample sequenced in a study of control samples from healthy donors and cancer patients. Measured with immunoSEQ multiplex PCR; TCRdb has only the in-frame clones, and not every one. The repertoire consists of some 66,000 clones, with 75% to 85% occurring once and the leading ten covering approximately 5%. Sequencing was done on a sample of blood. The receptors stem from a middle-aged man in good health.

The rearrangement links TRBV7-2 to TRBJ2-5; TRBD1 matches 8 bases. The junction had 10 bases not matched to a gene; V was cut back by 3 bases and J by 1 base. CDR3 length: 17 amino acids. The germline V gene encodes CDR1 SGHTA and CDR2 FQGNSA. This chain's CDR3 is CASSFKPGQDLQETQYF. For the CDR3, the DNA is TGTGCCAGCAGCTTTAAGCCGGGACAGGATCTCCAAGAGACCCAGTACTTC. The whole variable domain, filled in from reference TRBV7-2 and TRBJ2-5, reads GAGVSQSPSNKVTEKGKDVELRCDPISGHTALYWYRQSLGQGLEFLIYFQGNSAPDKSGLPSDRFSAERTGGSVSTLTIQRTQQEDSAVYLCASSFKPGQDLQETQYFGPGTRLLVL.

V is TRBV19 and J is TRBJ1-5, with D possibly TRBD1 on 6 matching bases. Germline CDR1 and CDR2: LNHDA and SQIVND (reference sequence). V lost 3 bases, J lost 5 bases, and 14 bases lay in between. This CDR3 has 15 amino acids. CDR3 in amino acids: CASSIVGQRYQPQHF. Written as DNA, the CDR3 is TGTGCCAGTAGTATTGTGGGACAAAGGTATCAGCCCCAGCATTTT.

V and J are TRBV7-6 and TRBJ2-5; TRBD2 agrees at 10 bases. The CDR3 spans 20 residues. Germline V gene lookup returns CDR1 SGHVS and CDR2 FNYEAQ. The V segment lost 1 base and the J segment 0 bases; nucleotides outside the gene matches: 14. CDR3 sequence: CASSLGPPGLAPIYQETQYF. The CDR3 DNA sequence: TGTGCCAGCAGCTTAGGACCCCCGGGACTAGCGCCTATCTACCAAGAGACCCAGTACTTC.

The chain carries TRBV7-9 and TRBJ1-2, with D unresolved. The CDR3 sequence is 14 residues long. The V end was cut by 2 bases, the J end by 4 bases, with 11 bases between. The germline gives CDR1 SEHNR, CDR2 FQNEAQ (reference sequence). The DNA for the CDR3 is TGTGCCAGCAGCTTAAGCATCGCGGGCTATGGCTACACCTTC. Protein product: CASSLSIAGYGYTF.

The CDR3 spells CSVDLPGNAQYF. CDR3 nucleotide sequence: TGCAGCGTTGACCTCCCGGGAAACGCGCAGTATTTT. This sequence joins TRBV29-1 and TRBJ2-3, with D possibly TRBD2 on 5 matching bases. CDR3 length equals 12 residues. The germline gives CDR1 SQVTM, CDR2 ANQGSEA. V was trimmed by 3 bases and J by 10 bases, leaving 14 bases between them.

This clone was counted a few times. The chain links TRBV25-1 to TRBJ1-4; tentative D call: TRBD1 (5 bases). The ends were cut back, 7 bases at V and 8 bases at J, with 17 bases in the middle. The germline CDR1 and CDR2 sequences are MGHDK and SYGVNS. The CDR3 contains 14 residues. The CDR3 spells CASTAPGLLEKLFF. Written as DNA, the CDR3 is TGTGCCAGCACTGCCCCAGGGCTTCTAGAAAAACTGTTTTTT.

Only one count was recorded for this clone. V and J are TRBV7-8 and TRBJ1-4; D gene uncertain. Trimming shortened V by 3 bases and J by 7 bases, and 6 bases separated the two germline ends. CDR1 is SGHVS, CDR2 FQNEAQ, per germline. This CDR3 contains 12 residues. The DNA of the CDR3 is TGTGCCAGCAGCTTGCGGGGTGAAAAACTGTTTTTT. Protein sequence: CASSLRGEKLFF.

The chain uses TRBV11-2 and TRBJ1-1; 9 bases align to TRBD1. Germline CDR1 SGHAT, CDR2 FQNNGV. This CDR3 is 14 amino acids long. V lost 4 bases to trimming and J lost 1 base; unmatched junction nucleotides: 1. The DNA of the CDR3 is TGTGCCAGCAGCTCACAGGGGGCGAACACTGAAGCTTTCTTT. Protein: CASSSQGANTEAFF.

This chain connects TRBV29-1 to TRBJ1-3; D uncertain. This CDR3 has 11 residues. V lost 2 bases and J 4 bases, leaving 3 bases between the germline ends. Per germline, CDR1 SQVTM and CDR2 ANQGSEA. The CDR3 DNA reads TGCAGCGTTGAACGCGGAAACACCATATATTTT. Translated: CSVERGNTIYF.

This sequence joins TRBV11-3 and TRBJ2-7; D gene ambiguous. Germline loops: CDR1 SGHNT, CDR2 YENEEA. With 5 bases removed from V and 5 bases from J, the gap between germline ends came to 13 bases. The CDR3 is 13 residues long. The CDR3 loop is CASSPVAFHEQYF. The CDR3, as DNA: TGTGCCAGCAGCCCGGTTGCGTTCCACGAGCAGTACTTC.

About this clone: The junction and the germline gene differ at one end; a read error may be behind it. CDR3 nucleotides: TGTGCCAGCAGCTTAGAGGGGAAGGGGCACTCGGCGAGGCCACACTTC. This gives the protein CASSLEGKGHSARPHF. The chain is built from TRBV7-9 and TRBJ2-5, with TRBD1 as a possible D gene (5 bases). The CDR3 totals 16 residues. CDR1 SEHNR and CDR2 FQNEAQ come from the germline V gene (reference sequence).

This chain joins TRBV7-2 and TRBJ2-7; 8 bases match TRBD1. The germline V gene encodes CDR1 SGHTA and CDR2 FQGNSA. V gave up 5 bases and J gave up 9 bases; unmatched junction bases: 15. CDR3 size: 15 residues. The CDR3 nucleotides are TGTGCCAGCAGCCCTAGAGGGCAGGGGGCAGTCGGGCAGTACTTC. This gives the protein CASSPRGQGAVGQYF.

The chain's CDR3 is CASSAAQGPMAQYF. CDR3 nucleotides: TGTGCCAGCAGTGCAGCGCAGGGACCCATGGCCCAGTACTTC. This chain uses TRBV25-1 with TRBJ2-5, with D perhaps TRBD1 or TRBD2 (5 bases each). This CDR3 spans 14 amino acids. V gave up 4 bases and J gave up 9 bases, with 18 bases separating them. CDR1 MGHDK and CDR2 SYGVNS come from the germline V gene.

The V and J genes are TRBV7-6 and TRBJ2-2; 13 bases fit TRBD2. Trimming cost V 4 bases and J 4 bases; bases outside gene matches: 3. Germline lookup yields CDR1 SGHVS and CDR2 FNYEAQ. The length of the CDR3 is 16 residues. CDR3 sequence reads: CASSSTSGGTTGELFF. The CDR3 nucleotides are TGTGCCAGCAGCTCGACTAGCGGGGGGACCACCGGGGAGCTGTTTTTT. The full variable domain, with the rest looked up from reference TRBV7-6 and TRBJ2-2, is GAGVSQSPRYKVTKRGQDVALRCDPISGHVSLYWYRQALGQGPEFLTYFNYEAQQDKSGLPNDRFSAERPEGSISTLTIQRTEQRDSAMYRCASSSTSGGTTGELFFGEGSRLTVL.

The CDR3 reads CASYRGLAGGLLNEQFF. CDR3 sequence (DNA): TGTGCCAGCTACAGAGGACTAGCGGGAGGTCTTCTCAATGAGCAGTTCTTC. The V and J genes are TRBV11-2 and TRBJ2-1, with TRBD2 matching over 14 bases. The V gene end was trimmed by 8 bases and the J gene end by 6 bases; junction bases not matched to a gene: 12. The CDR3 is made up of 17 amino acids. Germline V gives CDR1 SGHAT, CDR2 FQNNGV.

The rearrangement links TRBV7-9 to TRBJ1-1; D possibly corresponds to TRBD1 (6 bases). Per the germline V gene, CDR1 is SEHNR and CDR2 is FQNEAQ (reference sequence). This CDR3 is built from 14 residues. Deletions cut 4 bases from V and 2 bases from J, with 11 bases between. DNA for the CDR3: TGTGCCAGCAGCTCACAGGGACTAAACACTGAAGCTTTCTTT. This sequence encodes CASSSQGLNTEAFF.

The rearrangement uses TRBV6-4 and TRBJ1-1; 8 bases fit TRBD1. The CDR3 loop spans 14 amino acids. V gave up 6 bases and J gave up 1 base; unmatched junction bases: 4. Germline CDR1 MRHNA, CDR2 SNTAGT. The CDR3, as DNA: TGTGCCAGCAGATTGACAGGGGAGAACACTGAAGCTTTCTTT. Translating it yields CASRLTGENTEAFF.

The table lists this clone with a count of one. This chain links TRBV5-4 with TRBJ1-1, with a weak D call TRBD1 (5 bases). V was pared by 0 bases and J by 0 bases, with 6 bases between. CDR3 length equals 14 residues. Germline V gives CDR1 SGHNT, CDR2 YYREEE (reference sequence). CDR3 residues: CASSLGQMNTEAFF. CDR3 bases: TGTGCCAGCAGCTTGGGACAGATGAACACTGAAGCTTTCTTT.

This clone was detected only once. The chain combines TRBV6-5 with TRBJ2-3; TRBD2 is a possible D gene (6 bases). V lost 9 bases to trimming and J lost 0 bases, with 10 bases between them. Germline V gene data show CDR1 as MNHEY and CDR2 as SVGAGI. This CDR3 spans 13 amino acids. The CDR3 region has the DNA TGTGCCAGTGGGAGGTTGAGCACAGATACGCAGTATTTT. This codes for CASGRLSTDTQYF.

The chain combines TRBV6-5 with TRBJ2-3; possible D gene TRBD2, 5 bases. The V gene lost 5 bases and the J gene lost 2 bases, with 11 bases spanning the gap. This CDR3 is built from 14 residues. Per germline, CDR1 MNHEY and CDR2 SVGAGI. The CDR3 coding sequence is TGTGCCAGCAGTCCAGGACTCATCACAGATACGCAGTATTTT. Its translation is CASSPGLITDTQYF.

Within the sample, this clone is medium-sized (0.01 to 0.1%). The J gene is TRBJ2-3, the V gene TRBV10-1; TRBD2 matches 11 bases. Trimming removed 7 bases from V and 2 bases from J; junction bases left unmatched: 5. The CDR3 is 15 amino acids. Per the germline V gene, CDR1 is WNHNN and CDR2 is SYGVQD (reference sequence). CDR3 DNA sequence: TGCGCCAGCAAAAAGACTAGCGGGGACACAGATACGCAGTATTTT. Amino acid sequence: CASKKTSGDTDTQYF.

The gene calls are TRBV5-4 and TRBJ1-4; 7 bases map to TRBD1. The CDR3 loop spans 15 amino acids. The J segment lost 8 bases and the V segment lost 3 bases, leaving 10 bases of the junction unmatched. Germline V lookup: CDR1 SGHNT, CDR2 YYREEE (reference sequence). The CDR3 protein is CASSSMGQRMEKLFF. DNA for the CDR3: TGTGCCAGCAGCTCCATGGGACAGAGAATGGAAAAACTGTTTTTT.

Written as DNA, the CDR3 is TGTGCCAGCAGCCCTGACAGGAACTATGGCTACACCTTC. Its protein is CASSPDRNYGYTF. The chain employs TRBV9 and TRBJ1-2; D is perhaps TRBD1 (6 bases). Trimming left V 4 bases short and J 2 bases short, with 9 bases between. CDR1 is SGDLS and CDR2 is YYNGEE in the germline V gene. The CDR3 runs 13 residues.